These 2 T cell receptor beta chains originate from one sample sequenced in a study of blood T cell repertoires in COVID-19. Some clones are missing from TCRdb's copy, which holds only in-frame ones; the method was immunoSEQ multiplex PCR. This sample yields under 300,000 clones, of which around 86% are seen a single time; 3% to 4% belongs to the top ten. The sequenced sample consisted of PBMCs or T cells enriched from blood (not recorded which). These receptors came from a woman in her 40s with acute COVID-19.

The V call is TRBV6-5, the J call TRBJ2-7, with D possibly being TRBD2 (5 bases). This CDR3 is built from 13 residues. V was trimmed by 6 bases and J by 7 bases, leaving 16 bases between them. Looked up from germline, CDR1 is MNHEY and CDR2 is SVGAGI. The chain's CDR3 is CASSEQRAGEQYF. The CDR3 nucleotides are TGTGCCAGCAGCGAGCAGAGGGCCGGTGAGCAGTACTTC.

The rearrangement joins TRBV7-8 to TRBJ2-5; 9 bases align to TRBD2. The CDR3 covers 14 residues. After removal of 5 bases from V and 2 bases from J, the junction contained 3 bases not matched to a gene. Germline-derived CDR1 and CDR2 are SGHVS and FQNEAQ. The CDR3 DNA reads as TGTGCCAGCAGCCAAACTAGCGGGCAAGAGACCCAGTACTTC. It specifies CASSQTSGQETQYF. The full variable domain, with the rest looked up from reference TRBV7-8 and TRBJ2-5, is GAGVSQSPRYKVAKRGQDVALRCDPISGHVSLFWYQQALGQGPEFLTYFQNEAQLDKSGLPSDRFFAERPEGSVSTLKIQRTQQEDSAVYLCASSQTSGQETQYFGPGTRLLVL.